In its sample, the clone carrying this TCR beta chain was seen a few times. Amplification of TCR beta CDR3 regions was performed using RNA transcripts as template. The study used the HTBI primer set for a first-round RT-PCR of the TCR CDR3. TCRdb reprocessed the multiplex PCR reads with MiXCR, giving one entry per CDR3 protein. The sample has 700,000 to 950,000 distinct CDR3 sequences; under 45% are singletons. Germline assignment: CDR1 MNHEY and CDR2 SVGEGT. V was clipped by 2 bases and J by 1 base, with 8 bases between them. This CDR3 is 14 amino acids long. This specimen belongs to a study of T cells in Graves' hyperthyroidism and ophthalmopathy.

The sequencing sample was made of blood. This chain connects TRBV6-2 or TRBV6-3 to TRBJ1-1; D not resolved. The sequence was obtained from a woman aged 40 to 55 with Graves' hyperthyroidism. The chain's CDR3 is CASSYQSANTEAFF. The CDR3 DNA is TGTGCCAGCAGTTACCAGTCGGCGAACACTGAAGCTTTCTTT.